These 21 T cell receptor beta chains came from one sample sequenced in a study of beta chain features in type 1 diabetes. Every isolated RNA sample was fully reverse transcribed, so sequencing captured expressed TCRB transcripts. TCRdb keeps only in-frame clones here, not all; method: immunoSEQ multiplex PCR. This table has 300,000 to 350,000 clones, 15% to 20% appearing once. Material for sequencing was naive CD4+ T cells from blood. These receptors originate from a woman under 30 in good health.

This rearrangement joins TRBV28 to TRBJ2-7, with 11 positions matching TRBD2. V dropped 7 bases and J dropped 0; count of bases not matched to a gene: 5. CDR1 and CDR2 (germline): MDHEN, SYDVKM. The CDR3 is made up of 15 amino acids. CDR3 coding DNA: TGTGCCAGCATCCAACTAGCGGGAGACTCCTACGAGCAGTACTTC. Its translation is CASIQLAGDSYEQYF.

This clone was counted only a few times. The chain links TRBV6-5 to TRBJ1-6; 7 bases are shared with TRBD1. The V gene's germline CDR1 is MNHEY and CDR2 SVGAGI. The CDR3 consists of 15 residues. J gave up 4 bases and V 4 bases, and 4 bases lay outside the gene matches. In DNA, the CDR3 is TGTGCCAGCAGTTTCCGGGACAGATATAATTCACCCCTCCACTTT. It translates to CASSFRDRYNSPLHF.

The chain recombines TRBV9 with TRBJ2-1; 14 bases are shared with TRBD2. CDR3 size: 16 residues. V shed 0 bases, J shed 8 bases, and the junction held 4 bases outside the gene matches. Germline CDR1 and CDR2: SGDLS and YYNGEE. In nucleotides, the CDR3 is TGTGCCAGCAGCGTAGGAGGGACTAGCGGGAGCGATGAGCAGTTCTTC. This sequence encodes CASSVGGTSGSDEQFF.

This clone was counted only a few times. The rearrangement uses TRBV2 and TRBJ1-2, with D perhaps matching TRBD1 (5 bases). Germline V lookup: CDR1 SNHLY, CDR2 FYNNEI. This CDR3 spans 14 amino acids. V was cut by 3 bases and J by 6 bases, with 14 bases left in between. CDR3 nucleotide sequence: TGTGCCAGCAGTGACTCATCACCCAGGGATGGCTACACCTTC. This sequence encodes CASSDSSPRDGYTF.

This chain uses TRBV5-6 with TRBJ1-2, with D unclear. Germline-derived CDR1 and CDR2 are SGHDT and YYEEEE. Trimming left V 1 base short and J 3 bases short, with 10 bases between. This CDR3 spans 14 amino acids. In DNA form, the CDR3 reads TGTGCCAGCAGCTTGTTTGGCGGAGACTATGGCTACACCTTC. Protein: CASSLFGGDYGYTF.

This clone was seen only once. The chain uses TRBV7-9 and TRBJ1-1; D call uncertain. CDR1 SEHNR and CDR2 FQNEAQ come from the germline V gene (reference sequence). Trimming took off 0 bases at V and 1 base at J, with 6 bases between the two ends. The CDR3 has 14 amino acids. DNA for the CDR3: TGTGCCAGCAGCTTAGCGGCCACGAACACTGAAGCTTTCTTT. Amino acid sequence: CASSLAATNTEAFF.

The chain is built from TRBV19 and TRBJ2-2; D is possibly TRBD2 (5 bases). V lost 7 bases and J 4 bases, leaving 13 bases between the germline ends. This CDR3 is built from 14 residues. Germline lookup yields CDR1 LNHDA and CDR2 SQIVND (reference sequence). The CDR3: CASKSGSFTGELFF. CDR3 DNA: TGTGCCAGTAAGAGCGGCAGTTTCACCGGGGAGCTGTTTTTT.

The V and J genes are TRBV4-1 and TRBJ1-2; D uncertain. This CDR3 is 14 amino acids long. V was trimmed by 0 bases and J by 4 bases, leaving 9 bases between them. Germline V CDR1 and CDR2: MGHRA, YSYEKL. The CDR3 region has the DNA TGCGCCAGCAGCCAAGATGGAACAGCCTATGGCTACACCTTC. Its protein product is CASSQDGTAYGYTF.

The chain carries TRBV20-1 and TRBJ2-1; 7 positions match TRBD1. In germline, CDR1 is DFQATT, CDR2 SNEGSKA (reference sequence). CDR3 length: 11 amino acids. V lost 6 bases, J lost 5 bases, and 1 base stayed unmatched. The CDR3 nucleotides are TGCAGTGCCGGGACAGACAATGAGCAGTTCTTC. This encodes CSAGTDNEQFF.

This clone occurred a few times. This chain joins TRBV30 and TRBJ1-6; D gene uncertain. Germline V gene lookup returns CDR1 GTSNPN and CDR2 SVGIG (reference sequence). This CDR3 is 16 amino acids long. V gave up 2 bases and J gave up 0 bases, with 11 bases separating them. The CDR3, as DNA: TGTGCCTGGAGTTCGTCTGGGAGCTCCTATAATTCACCCCTCCACTTT. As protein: CAWSSSGSSYNSPLHF.

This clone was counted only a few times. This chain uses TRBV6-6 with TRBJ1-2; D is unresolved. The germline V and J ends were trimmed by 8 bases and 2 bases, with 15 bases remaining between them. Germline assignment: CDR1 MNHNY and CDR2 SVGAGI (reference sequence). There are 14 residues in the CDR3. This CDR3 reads CASYDLGGNYGYTF. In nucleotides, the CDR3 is TGTGCCAGCTACGACCTAGGAGGAAACTATGGCTACACCTTC.

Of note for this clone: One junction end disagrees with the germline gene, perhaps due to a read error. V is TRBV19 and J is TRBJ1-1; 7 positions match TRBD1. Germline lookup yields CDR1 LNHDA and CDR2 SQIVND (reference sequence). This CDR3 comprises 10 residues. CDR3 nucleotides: TGTGCCAGTAGTGTCGACAGGGTGATCTTT. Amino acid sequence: CASSVDRVIF.

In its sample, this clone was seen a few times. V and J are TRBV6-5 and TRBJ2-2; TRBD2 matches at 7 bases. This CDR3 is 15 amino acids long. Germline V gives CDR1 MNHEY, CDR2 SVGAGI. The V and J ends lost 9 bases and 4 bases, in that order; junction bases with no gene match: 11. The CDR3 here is CASRGGAAGTGELFF. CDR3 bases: TGTGCCAGTCGGGGAGGGGCCGCGGGCACCGGGGAGCTGTTTTTT.

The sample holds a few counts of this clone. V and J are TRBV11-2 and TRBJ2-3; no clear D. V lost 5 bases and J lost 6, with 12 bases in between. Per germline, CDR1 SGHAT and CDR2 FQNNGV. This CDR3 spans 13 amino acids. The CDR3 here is CASSPSPPDTQYF. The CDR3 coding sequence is TGTGCCAGCAGCCCGAGCCCCCCCGATACGCAGTATTTT.

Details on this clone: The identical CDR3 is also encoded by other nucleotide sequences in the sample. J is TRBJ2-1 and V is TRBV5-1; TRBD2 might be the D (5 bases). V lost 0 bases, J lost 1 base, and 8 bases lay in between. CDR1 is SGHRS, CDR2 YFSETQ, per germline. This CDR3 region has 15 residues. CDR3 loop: CASSLGAASYNEQFF. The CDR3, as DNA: TGCGCCAGCAGCTTGGGAGCGGCTTCCTACAATGAGCAGTTCTTC.

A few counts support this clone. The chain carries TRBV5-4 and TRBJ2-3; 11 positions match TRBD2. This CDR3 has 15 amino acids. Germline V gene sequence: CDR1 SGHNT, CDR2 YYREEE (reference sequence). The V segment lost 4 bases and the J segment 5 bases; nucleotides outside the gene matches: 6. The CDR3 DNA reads TGTGCCAGCAGCCCCCTAGCGGGAGGTTTAGATACGCAGTATTTT. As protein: CASSPLAGGLDTQYF.

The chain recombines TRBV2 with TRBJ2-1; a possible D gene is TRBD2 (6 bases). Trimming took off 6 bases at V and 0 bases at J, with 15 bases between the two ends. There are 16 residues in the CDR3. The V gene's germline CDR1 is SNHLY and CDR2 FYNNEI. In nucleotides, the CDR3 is TGTGCCAGCAGCCCATTAGCGGTCAGCTCCTACAATGAGCAGTTCTTC. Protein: CASSPLAVSSYNEQFF.

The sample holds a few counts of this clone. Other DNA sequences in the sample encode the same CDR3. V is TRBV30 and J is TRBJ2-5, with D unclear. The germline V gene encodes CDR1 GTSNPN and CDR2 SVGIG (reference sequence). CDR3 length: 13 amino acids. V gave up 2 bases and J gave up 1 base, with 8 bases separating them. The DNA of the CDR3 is TGTGCCTGGAGTAGGAACAGCCAAGAGACCCAGTACTTC. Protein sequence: CAWSRNSQETQYF.

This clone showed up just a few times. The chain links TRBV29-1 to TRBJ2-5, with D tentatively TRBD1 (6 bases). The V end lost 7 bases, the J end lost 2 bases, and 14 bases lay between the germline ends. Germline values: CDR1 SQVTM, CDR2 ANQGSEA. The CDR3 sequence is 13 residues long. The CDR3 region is CSARTDPQETQYF. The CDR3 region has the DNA TGCAGCGCCCGGACAGACCCTCAAGAGACCCAGTACTTC.

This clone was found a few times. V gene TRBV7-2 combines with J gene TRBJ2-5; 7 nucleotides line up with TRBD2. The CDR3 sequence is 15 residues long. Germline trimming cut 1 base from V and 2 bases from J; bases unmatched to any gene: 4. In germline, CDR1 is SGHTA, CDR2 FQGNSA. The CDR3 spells CASSLVQGGQETQYF. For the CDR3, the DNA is TGTGCCAGCAGCTTAGTTCAGGGAGGGCAAGAGACCCAGTACTTC.

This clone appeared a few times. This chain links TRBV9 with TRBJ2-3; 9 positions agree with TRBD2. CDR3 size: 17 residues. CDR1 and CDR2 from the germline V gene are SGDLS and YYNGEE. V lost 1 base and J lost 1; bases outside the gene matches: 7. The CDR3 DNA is TGTGCCAGCAGCGTATTTGGCGGGGGGGCAGGCACAGATACGCAGTATTTT. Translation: CASSVFGGGAGTDTQYF.